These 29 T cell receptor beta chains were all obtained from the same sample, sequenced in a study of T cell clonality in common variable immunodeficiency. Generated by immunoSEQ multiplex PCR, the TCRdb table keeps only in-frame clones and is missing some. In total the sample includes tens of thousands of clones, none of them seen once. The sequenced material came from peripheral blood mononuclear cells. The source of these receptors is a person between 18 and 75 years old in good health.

CDR3 DNA, as far as it was read: TGTGCCAGCAGCTTGGGTTCCGGGTGGGATGAG. It codes for CASSLGSGWDE. The CDR3 in its entirety is CASSLGSGWDEQFF. The chain joins TRBV5-6 to TRBJ2-1; D is unclear. The read ends 3 residues before the CDR3 terminus; that terminus is restored from the germline J gene. The germline V gene has CDR1 SGHDT and CDR2 YYEEEE. The CDR3 loop spans 14 amino acids. Between the trimmed V and J ends, which lost 0 bases and 8 bases, there was a span of 12 bases.

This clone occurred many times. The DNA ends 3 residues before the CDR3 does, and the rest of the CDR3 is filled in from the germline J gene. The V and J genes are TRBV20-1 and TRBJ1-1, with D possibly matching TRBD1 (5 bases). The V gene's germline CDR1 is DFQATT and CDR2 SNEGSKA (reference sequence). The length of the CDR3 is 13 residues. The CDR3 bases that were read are TGCAGTGCAAAAACAGGTTTTTCTTTGCGA. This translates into CSAKTGFSLR. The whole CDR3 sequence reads CSAKTGFSLRAFF.

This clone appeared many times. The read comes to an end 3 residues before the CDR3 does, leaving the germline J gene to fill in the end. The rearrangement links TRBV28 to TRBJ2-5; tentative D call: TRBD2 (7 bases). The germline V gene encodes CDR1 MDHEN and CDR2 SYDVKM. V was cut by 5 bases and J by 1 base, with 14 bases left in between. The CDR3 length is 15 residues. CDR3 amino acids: CASSPPGGSQETQYF. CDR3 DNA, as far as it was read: TGTGCCAGCAGTCCCCCGGGGGGCAGCCAAGAGACC.

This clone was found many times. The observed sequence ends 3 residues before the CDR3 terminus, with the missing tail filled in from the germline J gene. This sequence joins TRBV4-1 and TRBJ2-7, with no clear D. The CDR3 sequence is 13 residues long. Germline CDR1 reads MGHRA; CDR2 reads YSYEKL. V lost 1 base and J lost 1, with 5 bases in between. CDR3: CASSQAVSYEQYF. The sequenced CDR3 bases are TGCGCCAGCAGCCAAGCAGTATCCTACGAG.

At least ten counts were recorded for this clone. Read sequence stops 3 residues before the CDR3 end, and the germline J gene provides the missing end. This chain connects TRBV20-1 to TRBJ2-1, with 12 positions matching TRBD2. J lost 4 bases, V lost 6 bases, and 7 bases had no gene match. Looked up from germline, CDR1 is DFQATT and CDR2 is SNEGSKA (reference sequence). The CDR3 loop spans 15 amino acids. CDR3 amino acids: CSAGGLAGWYNEQFF. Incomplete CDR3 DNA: TGCAGTGCGGGAGGACTAGCGGGGTGGTACAATGAG.

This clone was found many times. CDR3 bases read: TGCAGTGCCGGATCTCAGGGGGCTAGTGAAAAA. It encodes CSAGSQGASEK. The entire CDR3 is CSAGSQGASEKLFF. This sequence joins TRBV20-1 and TRBJ1-4; 8 bases are a match to TRBD1. The CDR3 end is not reached by the read, which stops 3 residues before it; the germline J gene fills it in. The ends lost 6 bases at V and 7 bases at J; junction bases unmatched: 10. This CDR3 is built from 14 residues. Germline CDR1 is DFQATT and CDR2 is SNEGSKA (reference sequence).

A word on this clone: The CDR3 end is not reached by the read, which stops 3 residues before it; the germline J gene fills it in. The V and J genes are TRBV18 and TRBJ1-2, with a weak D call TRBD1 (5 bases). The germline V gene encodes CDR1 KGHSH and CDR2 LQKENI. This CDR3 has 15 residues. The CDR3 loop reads CASSPPGGDYYDYTF. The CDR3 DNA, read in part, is TGTGCCAGCTCACCCCCCGGAGGGGATTACTACGAC.

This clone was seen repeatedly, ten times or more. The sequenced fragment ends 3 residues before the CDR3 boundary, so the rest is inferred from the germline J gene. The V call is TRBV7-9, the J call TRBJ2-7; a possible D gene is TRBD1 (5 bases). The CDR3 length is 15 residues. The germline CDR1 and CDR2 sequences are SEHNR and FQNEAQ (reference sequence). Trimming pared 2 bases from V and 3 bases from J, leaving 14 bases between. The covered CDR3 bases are TGTGCCAGCAGCTTACGACAGAGTCCCATCTACGAG. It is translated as CASSLRQSPIYE. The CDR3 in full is CASSLRQSPIYEQYF.

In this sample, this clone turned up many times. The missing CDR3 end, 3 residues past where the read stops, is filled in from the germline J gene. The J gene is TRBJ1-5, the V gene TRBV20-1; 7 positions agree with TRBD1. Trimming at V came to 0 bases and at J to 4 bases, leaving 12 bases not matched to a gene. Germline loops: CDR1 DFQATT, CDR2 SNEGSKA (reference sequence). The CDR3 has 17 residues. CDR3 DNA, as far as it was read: TGCAGTGCTAGAGATCTCAAACAGACAGGGATGAATCAGCCC. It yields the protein CSARDLKQTGMNQP. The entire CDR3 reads CSARDLKQTGMNQPQHF.

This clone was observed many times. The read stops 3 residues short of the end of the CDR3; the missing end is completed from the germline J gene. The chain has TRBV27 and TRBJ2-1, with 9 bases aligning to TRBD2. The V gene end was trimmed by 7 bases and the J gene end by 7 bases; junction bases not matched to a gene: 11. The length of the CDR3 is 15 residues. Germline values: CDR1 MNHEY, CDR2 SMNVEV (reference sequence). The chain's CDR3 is CASKRIAGVQNEQFF. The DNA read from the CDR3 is TGTGCCAGCAAAAGGATAGCGGGAGTGCAGAATGAG.

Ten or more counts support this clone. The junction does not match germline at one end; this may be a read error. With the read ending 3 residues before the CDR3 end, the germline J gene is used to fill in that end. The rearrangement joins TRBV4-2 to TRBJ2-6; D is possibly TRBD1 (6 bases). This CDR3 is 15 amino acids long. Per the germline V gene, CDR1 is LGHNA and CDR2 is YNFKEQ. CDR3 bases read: TGCGCCAGCAGACAGGCCTACTCTGGGGCCAACGTC. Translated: CASRQAYSGANV. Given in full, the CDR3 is CASRQAYSGANVLTF.

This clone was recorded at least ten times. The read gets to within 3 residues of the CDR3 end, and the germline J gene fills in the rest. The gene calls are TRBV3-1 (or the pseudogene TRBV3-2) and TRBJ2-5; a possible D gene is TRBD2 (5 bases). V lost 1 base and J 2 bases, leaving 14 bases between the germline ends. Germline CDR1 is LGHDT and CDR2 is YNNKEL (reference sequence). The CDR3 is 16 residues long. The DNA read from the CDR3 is TGTGCCAGCAGCCAAGCTTTTGAGAGGGTTCAAGAGACC. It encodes CASSQAFERVQET. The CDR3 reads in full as CASSQAFERVQETQYF.

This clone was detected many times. The sequenced CDR3 bases are TGTGCCAGCAGCGAAAGTTCGGGGGCAACTAATGAAAAA. The encoded protein is CASSESSGATNEK. The whole CDR3 sequence is CASSESSGATNEKLFF. The chain has TRBV13 and TRBJ1-4; possibly TRBD1 for D (5 bases). The read gets to within 3 residues of the CDR3 end, and the germline J gene fills in the rest. V lost 5 bases to trimming and J lost 0 bases, with 13 bases between them. Germline lookup yields CDR1 PRHDT and CDR2 FYEKMQ (reference sequence). The CDR3 totals 16 residues.

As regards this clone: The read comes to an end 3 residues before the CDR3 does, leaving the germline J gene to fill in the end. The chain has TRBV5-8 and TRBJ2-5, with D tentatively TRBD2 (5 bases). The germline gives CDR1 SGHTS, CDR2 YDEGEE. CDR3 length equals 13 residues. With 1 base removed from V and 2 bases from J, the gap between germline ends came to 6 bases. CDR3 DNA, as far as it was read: TGTGCCAGCAGCTTGAGCGGACAAGAGACC. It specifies CASSLSGQET. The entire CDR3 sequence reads CASSLSGQETQYF.

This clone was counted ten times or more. This CDR3 reads CASSLGSGIGPNEQFF. The DNA read from the CDR3 is TGTGCCAGCAGCTTGGGCAGCGGGATAGGTCCCAATGAG. The V call is TRBV5-4, the J call TRBJ2-1, with 7 bases fitting TRBD2. With the read ending 3 residues before the CDR3 end, the germline J gene is used to fill in that end. The CDR3 length is 16 residues. The germline V gene has CDR1 SGHNT and CDR2 YYREEE (reference sequence). J was trimmed by 6 bases and V by 0 bases; bases with no gene match: 9. The variable domain in full, completed from reference TRBV5-4 and TRBJ2-1, reads ETGVTQSPTHLIKTRGQQVTLRCSSQSGHNTVSWYQQALGQGPQFIFQYYREEENGRGNFPPRFSGLQFPNYSSELNVNALELDDSALYLCASSLGSGIGPNEQFFGPGTRLTVL.

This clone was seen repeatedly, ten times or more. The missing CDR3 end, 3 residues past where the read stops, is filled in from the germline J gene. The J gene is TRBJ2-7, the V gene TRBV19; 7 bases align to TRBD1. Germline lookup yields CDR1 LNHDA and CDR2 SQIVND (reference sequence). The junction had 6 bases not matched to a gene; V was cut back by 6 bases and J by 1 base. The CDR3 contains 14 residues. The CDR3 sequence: CASRDRASSYEQYF. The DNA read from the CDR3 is TGTGCCAGTAGAGACAGGGCGAGTTCCTACGAG.

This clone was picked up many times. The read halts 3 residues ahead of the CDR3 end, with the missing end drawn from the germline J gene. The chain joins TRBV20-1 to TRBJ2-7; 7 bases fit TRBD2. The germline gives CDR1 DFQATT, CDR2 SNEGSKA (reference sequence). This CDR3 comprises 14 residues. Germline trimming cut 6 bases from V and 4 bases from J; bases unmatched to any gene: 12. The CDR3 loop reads CSAATGLAVYEQYF. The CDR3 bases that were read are TGCAGTGCCGCAACGGGGCTAGCGGTTTACGAG.

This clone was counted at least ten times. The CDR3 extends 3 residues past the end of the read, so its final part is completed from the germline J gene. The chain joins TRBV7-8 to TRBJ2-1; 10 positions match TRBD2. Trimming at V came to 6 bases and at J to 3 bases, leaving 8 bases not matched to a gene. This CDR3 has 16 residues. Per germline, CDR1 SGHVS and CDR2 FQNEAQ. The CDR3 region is CASSPLAGVLYNEQFF. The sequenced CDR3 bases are TGTGCCAGCAGTCCCCTAGCGGGAGTCCTCTACAATGAG.

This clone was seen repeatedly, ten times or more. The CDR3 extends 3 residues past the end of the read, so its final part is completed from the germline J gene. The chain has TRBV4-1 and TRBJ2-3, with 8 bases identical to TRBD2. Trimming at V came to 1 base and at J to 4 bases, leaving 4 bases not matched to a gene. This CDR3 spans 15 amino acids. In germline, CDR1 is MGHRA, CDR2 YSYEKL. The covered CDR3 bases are TGCGCCAGCAGCCAAGGCGGGAGGAACGCAGATACG. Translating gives CASSQGGRNADT. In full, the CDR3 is CASSQGGRNADTQYF.

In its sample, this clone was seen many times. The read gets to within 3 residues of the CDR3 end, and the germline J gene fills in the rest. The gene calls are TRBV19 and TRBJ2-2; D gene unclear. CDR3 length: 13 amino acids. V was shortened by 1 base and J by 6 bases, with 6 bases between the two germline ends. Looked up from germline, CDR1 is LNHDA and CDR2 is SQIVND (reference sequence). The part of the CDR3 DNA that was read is TGTGCCAGTAGTATAGGGCAGTCCGGGGAG. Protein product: CASSIGQSGE. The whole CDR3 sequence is CASSIGQSGELFF.

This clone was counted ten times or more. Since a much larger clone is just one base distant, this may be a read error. The DNA read from the CDR3 is TGTGCCAGCAGCTTACAGAACACTGAA. Translation: CASSLQNTE. Given in full, the CDR3 is CASSLQNTEAFF. The chain links TRBV13 to TRBJ1-1; D is uncertain. The read comes to an end 3 residues before the CDR3 does, leaving the germline J gene to fill in the end. The CDR3 has 12 residues. Germline V gene lookup returns CDR1 PRHDT and CDR2 FYEKMQ (reference sequence). Trimming took 2 bases from V and 1 from J, leaving 2 bases between them.

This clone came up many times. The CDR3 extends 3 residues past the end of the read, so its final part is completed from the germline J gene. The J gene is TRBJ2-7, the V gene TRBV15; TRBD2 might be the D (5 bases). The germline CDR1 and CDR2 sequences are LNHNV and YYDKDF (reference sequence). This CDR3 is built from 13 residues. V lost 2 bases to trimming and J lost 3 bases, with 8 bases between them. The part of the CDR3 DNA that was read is TGTGCCACCAGCAGACTTACTAGCTACGAG. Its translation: CATSRLTSYE. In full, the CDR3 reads CATSRLTSYEQYF.

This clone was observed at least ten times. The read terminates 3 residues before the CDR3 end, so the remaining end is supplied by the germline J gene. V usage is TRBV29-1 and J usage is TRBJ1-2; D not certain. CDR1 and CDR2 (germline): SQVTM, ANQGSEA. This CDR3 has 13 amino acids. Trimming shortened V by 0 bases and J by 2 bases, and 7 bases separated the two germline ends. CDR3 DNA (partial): TGCAGCGTTGAAGACAGGAGAAACTATGGC. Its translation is CSVEDRRNYG. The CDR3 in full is CSVEDRRNYGYTF.

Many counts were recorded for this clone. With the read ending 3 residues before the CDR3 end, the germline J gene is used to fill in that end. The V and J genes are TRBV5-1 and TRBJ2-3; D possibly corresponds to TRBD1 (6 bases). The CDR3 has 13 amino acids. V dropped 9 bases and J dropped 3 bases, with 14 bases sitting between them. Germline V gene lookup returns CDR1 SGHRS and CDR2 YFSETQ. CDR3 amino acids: CATHKGETDTQYF. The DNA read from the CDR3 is TGCGCCACCCATAAGGGGGAGACAGATACG.

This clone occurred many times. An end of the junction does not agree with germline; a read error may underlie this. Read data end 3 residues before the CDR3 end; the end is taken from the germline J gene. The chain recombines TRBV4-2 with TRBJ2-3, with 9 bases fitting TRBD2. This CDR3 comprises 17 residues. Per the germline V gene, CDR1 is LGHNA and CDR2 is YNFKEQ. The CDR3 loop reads CASSQDPTSGSTDTQYF. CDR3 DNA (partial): TGCGCCAGCAGCCAAGATCCGACTAGCGGAAGCACAGATACG.

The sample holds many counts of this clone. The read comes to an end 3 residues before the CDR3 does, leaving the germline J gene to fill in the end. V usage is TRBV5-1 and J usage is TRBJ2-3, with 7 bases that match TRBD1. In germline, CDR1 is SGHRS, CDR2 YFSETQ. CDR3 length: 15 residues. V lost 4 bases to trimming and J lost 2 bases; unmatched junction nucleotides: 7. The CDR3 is CASSPGQATTDTQYF. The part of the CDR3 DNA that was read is TGCGCCAGCAGCCCTGGACAGGCAACCACAGATACG.

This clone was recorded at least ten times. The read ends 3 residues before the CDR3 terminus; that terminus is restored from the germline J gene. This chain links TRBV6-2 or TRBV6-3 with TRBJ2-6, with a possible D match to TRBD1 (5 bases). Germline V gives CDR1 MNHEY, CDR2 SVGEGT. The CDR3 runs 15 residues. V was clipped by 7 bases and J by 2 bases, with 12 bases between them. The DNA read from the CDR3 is TGTGCCAGCACGGATGAGACAGCTGGGGCCAACGTC. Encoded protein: CASTDETAGANV. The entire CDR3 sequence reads CASTDETAGANVLTF.

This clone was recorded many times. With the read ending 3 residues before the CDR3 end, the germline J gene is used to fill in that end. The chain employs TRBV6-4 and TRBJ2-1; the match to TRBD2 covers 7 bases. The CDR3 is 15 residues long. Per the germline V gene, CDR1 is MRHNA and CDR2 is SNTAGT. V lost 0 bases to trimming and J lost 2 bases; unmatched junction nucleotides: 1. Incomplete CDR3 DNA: TGTGCCAGCAGTGACTCAAGCGGGGCCTACAATGAG. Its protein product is CASSDSSGAYNE. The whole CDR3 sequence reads CASSDSSGAYNEQFF.

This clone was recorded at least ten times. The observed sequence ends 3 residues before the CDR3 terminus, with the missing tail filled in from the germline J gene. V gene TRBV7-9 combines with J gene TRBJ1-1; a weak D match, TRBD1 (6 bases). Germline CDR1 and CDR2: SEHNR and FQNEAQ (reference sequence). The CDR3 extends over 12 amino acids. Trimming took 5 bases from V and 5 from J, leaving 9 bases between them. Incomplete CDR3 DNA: TGTGCCAGCAGCACCAGGGGTACTGAA. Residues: CASSTRGTE. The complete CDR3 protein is CASSTRGTEAFF.